This T cell receptor (delta chain) was identified in a study of gamma-delta chains in newborns, infants, children. Study background: Innate gammadelta T cells reportedly expand polyclonally right after birth, driven by microbial exposure, per the title.

With CATT, TCRdb re-called clones from the reads. Of around 6,700 delta-chain clones listed, roughly 0.62% are singletons. The CDR3 loop spans 15 amino acids. Germline V gives CDR1 GEAIGNYY, CDR2 EKD. This clone was counted a few times. This is likely an artifact of a read error, given a far larger clone one base away. The same CDR3 can be traced to other DNA sequences in this sample. Material: blood. The TCR comes from a child who was a newborn, infant or young child, either healthy, febrile or measles-vaccinated (not recorded which). The gene calls are TRDV2 and TRDJ1; 8 bases align to TRDD3. CDR3 DNA sequence: TGCGCCTGTGATCCTTTACTGGGGGACACCGATAAACTCATCTTT. The encoded protein is CACDPLLGDTDKLIF.